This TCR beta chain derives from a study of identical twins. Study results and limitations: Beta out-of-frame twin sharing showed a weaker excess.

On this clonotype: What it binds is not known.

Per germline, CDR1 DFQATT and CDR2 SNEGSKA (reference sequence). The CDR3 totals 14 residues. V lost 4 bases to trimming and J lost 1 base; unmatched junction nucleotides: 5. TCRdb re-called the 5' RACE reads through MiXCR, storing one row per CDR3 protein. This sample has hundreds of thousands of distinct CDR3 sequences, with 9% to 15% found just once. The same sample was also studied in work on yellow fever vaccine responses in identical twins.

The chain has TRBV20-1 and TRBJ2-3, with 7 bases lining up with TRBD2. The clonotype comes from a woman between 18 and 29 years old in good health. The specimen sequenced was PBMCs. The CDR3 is CSAKLARGTDTQYF. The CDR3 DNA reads TGCAGTGCTAAACTAGCGAGAGGCACAGATACGCAGTATTTT.